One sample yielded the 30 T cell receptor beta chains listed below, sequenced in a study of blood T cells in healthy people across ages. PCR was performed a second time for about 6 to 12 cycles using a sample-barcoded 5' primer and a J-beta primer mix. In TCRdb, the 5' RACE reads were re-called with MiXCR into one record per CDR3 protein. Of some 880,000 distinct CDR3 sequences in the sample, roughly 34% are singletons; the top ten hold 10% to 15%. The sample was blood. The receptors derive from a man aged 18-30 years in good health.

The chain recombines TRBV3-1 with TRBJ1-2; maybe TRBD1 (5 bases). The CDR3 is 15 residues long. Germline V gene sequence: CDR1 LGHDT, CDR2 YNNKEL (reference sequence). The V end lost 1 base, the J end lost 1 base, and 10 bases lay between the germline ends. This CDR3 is CASSQVRGDNYGYTF. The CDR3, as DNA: TGTGCCAGCAGCCAAGTCCGAGGGGATAACTATGGCTACACCTTC.

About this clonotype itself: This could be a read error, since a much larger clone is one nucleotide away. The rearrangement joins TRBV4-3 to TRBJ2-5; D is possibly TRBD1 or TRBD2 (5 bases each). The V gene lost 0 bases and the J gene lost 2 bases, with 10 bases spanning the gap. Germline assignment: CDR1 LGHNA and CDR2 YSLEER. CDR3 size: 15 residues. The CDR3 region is CASSQDTGRQETQYF. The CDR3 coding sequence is TGCGCCAGCAGCCAAGATACGGGGCGACAAGAGACCCAGTACTTC.

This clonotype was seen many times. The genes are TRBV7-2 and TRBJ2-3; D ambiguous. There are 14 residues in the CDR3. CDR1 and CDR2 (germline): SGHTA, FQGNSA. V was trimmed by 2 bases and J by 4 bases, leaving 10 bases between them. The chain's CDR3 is CASSLWRNPDTQYF. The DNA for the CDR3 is TGTGCCAGCAGCTTATGGAGAAATCCAGATACGCAGTATTTT.

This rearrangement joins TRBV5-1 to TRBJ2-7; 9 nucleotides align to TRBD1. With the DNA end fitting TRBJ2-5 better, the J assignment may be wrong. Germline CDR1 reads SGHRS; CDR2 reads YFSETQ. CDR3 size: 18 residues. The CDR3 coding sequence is TGCGCCAGCAGCCTTATTCCGGGACAGGGAAATCAGGTTGTGACCCAGTACTTC. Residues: CASSLIPGQGNQVVTQYF.

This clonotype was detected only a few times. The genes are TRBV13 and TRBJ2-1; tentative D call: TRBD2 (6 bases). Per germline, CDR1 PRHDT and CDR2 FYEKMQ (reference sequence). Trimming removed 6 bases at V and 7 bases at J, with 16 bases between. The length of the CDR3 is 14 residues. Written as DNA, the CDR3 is TGTGCCAGCAGGCCTTTTTGGGGGGAGAATGAGCAGTTCTTC. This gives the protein CASRPFWGENEQFF.

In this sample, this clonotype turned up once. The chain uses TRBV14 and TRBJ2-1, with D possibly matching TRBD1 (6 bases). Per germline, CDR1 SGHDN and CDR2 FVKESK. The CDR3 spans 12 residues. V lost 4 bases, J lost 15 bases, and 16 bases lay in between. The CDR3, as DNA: TGTGCCAGCAGCCCGGACAGCCCGCGACGGTTCTTC. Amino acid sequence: CASSPDSPRRFF.

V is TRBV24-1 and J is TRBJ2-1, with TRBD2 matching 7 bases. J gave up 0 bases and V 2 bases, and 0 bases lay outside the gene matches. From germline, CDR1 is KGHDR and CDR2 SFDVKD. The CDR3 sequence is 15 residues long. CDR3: CATSDSGGSYNEQFF. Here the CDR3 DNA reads TGTGCCACCAGTGATTCGGGGGGCTCCTACAATGAGCAGTTCTTC.

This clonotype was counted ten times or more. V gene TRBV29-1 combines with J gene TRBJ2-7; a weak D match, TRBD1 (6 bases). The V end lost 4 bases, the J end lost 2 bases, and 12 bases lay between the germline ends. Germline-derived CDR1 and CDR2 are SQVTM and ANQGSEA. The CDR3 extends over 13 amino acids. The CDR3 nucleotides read TGCAGCGTTGTTAATAGGGGGACCTACGAGCAGTACTTC. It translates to CSVVNRGTYEQYF.

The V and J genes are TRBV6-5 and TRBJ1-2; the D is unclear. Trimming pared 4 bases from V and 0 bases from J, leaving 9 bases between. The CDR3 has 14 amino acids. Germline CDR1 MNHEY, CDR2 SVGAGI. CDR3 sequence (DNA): TGTGCCAGCAGTTTGGCCAGTTCTAACTATGGCTACACCTTC. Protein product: CASSLASSNYGYTF.

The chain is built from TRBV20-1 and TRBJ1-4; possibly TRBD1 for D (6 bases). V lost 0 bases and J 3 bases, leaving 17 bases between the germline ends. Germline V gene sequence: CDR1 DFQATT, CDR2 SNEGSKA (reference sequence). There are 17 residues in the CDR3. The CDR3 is CSARDYGGGPANEKLFF. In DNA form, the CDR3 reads TGCAGTGCTAGAGATTATGGTGGGGGGCCGGCTAATGAAAAACTGTTTTTT.

In DNA, the CDR3 is TGTGCCAGCAGCCCCCGGGACAGGGGGATTGAAAAACTGTTTTTT. It is translated as CASSPRDRGIEKLFF. The chain carries TRBV6-6 and TRBJ1-4, with 11 bases matching TRBD1. V was clipped by 6 bases and J by 7 bases; unmatched bases: 7. The germline V gene has CDR1 MNHNY and CDR2 SVGAGI (reference sequence). The CDR3 has 15 amino acids.

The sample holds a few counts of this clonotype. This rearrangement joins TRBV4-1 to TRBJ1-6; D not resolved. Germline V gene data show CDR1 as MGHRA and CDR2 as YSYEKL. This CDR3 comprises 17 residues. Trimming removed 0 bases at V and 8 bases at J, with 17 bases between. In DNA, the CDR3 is TGCGCCAGCAGCCAAGAACGCGACAACCGGCGCTATTCACCCCTCCACTTT. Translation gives CASSQERDNRRYSPLHF.

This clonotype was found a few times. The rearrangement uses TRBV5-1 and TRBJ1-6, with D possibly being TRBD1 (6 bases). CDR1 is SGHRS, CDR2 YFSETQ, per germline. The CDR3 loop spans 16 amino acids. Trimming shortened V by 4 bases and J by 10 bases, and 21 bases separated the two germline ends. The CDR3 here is CASSSRGRQVRSPLHF. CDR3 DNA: TGCGCCAGCAGCAGCCGGGGTCGACAGGTTCGCTCACCCCTCCACTTT.

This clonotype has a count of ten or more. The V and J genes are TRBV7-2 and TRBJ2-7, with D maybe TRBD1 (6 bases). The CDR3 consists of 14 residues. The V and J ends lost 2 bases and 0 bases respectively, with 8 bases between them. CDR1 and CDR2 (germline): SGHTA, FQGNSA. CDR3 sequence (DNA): TGTGCCAGCAGCTTAAGACAGGTCTCCTACGAGCAGTACTTC. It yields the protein CASSLRQVSYEQYF.

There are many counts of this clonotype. CDR3 nucleotides: TGTGCCAGCAGCTTGCGGAGCGGGGGGCGCACAGATACGCAGTATTTT. Protein: CASSLRSGGRTDTQYF. The J gene is TRBJ2-3, the V gene TRBV5-6, with 9 bases aligning to TRBD2. The germline CDR1 and CDR2 sequences are SGHDT and YYEEEE. Trimming cost V 1 base and J 1 base; bases outside gene matches: 4. This CDR3 comprises 16 residues.

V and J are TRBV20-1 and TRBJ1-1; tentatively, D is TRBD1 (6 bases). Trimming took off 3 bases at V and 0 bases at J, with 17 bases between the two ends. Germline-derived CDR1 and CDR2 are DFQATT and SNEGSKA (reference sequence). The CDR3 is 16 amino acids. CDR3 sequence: CSASGRGQHMNTEAFF. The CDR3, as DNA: TGCAGTGCTAGTGGTCGGGGGCAGCACATGAACACTGAAGCTTTCTTT.

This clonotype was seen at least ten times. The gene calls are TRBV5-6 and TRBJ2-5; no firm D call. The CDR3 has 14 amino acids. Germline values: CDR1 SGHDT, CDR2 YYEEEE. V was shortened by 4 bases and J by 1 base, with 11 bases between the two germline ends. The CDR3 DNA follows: TGTGCCAGCAGCCCCCGGCACCGCCAAGAGACCCAGTACTTC. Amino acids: CASSPRHRQETQYF.

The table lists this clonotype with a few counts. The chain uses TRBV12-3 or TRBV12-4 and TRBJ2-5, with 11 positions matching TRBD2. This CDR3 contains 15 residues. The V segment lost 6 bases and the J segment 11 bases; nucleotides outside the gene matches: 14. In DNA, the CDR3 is TGTGCCAGCAGGCCGACTAGCGGGGTGAGGGATGAGCAGTACTTC. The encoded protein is CASRPTSGVRDEQYF.

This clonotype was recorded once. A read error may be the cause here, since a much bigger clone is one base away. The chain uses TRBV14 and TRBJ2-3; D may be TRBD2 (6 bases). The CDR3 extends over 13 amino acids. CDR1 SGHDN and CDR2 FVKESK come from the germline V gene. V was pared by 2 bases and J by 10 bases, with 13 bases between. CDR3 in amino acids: CASSQYKWGAQYF. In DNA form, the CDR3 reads TGTGCCAGCAGCCAATATAAGTGGGGGGCGCAGTATTTT.

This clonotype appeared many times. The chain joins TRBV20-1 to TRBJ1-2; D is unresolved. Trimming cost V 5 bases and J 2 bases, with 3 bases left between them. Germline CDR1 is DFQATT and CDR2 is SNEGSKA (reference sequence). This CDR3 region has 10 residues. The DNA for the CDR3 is TGCAGTGCTCAGAACTATGGCTACACCTTC. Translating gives CSAQNYGYTF.

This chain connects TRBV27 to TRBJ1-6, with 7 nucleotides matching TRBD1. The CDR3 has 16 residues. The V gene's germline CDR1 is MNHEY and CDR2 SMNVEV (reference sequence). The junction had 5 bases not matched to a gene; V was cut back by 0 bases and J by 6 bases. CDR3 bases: TGTGCCAGCAGTTTATCGCGACAGGGCATTAATTCACCCCTCCACTTT. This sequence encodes CASSLSRQGINSPLHF.

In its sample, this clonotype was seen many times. The CDR3 reads CATSIRGGGETQYF. The DNA of the CDR3 is TGTGCCACCAGCATCAGGGGAGGCGGAGAGACCCAGTACTTC. The genes are TRBV15 and TRBJ2-5; the D call may be TRBD1 or TRBD2 (6 bases each). CDR3 size: 14 residues. V was cut by 4 bases and J by 4 bases, with 13 bases left in between. Per germline, CDR1 LNHNV and CDR2 YYDKDF (reference sequence).

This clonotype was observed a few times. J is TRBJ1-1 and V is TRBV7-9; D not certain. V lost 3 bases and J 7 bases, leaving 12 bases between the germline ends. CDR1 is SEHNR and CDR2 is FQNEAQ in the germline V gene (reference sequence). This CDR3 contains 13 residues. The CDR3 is CASSLGSMIEAFF. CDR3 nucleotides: TGTGCCAGCAGCTTGGGTTCTATGATTGAAGCTTTCTTT.

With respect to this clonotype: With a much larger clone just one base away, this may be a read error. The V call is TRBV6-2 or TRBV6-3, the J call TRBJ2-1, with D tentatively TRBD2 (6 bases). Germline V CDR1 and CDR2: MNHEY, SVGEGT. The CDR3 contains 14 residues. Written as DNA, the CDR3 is TGTGCCAGCAGTTACGGGGACTCCTACAAGGAGCAGTTCTTC. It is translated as CASSYGDSYKEQFF.

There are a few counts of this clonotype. The CDR3, as DNA: TGCAGTGCTAGAGTAAGCCGGGGGCAAGAGCAGTACTTC. Its protein is CSARVSRGQEQYF. This rearrangement joins TRBV20-1 to TRBJ2-7; perhaps D is TRBD1 or TRBD2 (6 bases each). The V gene lost 1 base and the J gene lost 7 bases, with 14 bases spanning the gap. CDR1 and CDR2 from the germline V gene are DFQATT and SNEGSKA (reference sequence). This CDR3 spans 13 amino acids.

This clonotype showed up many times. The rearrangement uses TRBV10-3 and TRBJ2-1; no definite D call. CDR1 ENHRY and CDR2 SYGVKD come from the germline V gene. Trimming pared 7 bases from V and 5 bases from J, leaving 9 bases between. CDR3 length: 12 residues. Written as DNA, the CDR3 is TGTGCCATCAACTCCGGCGACAATGAGCAGTTCTTC. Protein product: CAINSGDNEQFF.

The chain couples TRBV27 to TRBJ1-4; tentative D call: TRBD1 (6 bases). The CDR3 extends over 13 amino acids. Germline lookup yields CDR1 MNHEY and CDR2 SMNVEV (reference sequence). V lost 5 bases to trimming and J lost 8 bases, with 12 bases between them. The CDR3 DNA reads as TGTGCCAGCAGTGTACAGGGCATCGAAAAACTGTTTTTT. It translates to CASSVQGIEKLFF.

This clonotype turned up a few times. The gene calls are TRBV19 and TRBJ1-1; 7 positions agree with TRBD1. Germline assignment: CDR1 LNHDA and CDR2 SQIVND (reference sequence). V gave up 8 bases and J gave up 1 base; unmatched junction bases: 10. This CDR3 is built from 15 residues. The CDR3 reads CASGDYRGRNTEAFF. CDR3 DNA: TGTGCCAGTGGGGATTACAGGGGCCGGAACACTGAAGCTTTCTTT. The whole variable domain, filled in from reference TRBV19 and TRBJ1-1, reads DGGITQSPKYLFRKEGQNVTLSCEQNLNHDAMYWYRQDPGQGLRLIYYSQIVNDFQKGDIAEGYSVSREKKESFPLTVTSAQKNPTAFYLCASGDYRGRNTEAFFGQGTRLTVV.

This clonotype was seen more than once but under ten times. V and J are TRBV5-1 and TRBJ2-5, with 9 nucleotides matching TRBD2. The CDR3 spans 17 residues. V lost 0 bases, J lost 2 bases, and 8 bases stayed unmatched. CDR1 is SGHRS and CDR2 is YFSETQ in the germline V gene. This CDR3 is CASSLVRGGVQQETQYF. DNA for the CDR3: TGCGCCAGCAGCTTGGTTCGCGGGGGGGTTCAACAAGAGACCCAGTACTTC.

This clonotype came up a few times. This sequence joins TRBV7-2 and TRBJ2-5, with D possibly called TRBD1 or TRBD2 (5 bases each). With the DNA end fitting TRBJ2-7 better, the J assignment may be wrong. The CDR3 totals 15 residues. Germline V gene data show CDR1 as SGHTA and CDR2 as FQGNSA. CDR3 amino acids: CASSLRGAGSYEQYF. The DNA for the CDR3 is TGTGCCAGCAGCTTAAGAGGGGCCGGGTCCTACGAGCAGTACTTC.